The following is a T cell receptor (beta chain) sequence with its context. The entry originates in a study of blood T cell repertoires in COVID-19. Whole-study context: COVID-19 samples collected from the United States, Italy and Spain covered acute and convalescent phases. Sample material is recorded as cDNA or gDNA derived from T cells, B-cell-depleted T cells, or PBMCs.

This CDR3 region has 13 residues. Per the germline V gene, CDR1 is SGHTA and CDR2 is FQGTGA. Trimming cost V 5 bases and J 4 bases, with 10 bases left between them. Per the study methods: Using reference gene primer amplification, nucleated cell counts were estimated. This table comes from immunoSEQ multiplex PCR, and its TCRdb copy is limited to in-frame clones, with some not included. V and J calls and clone size follow that table, whereas D and trimming were derived from the DNA. In the table there are approximately 150,000 clones, about three quarters of which are singletons. Input material: peripheral blood. The J gene is TRBJ2-3, the V gene TRBV7-3; D call uncertain. The source is a man aged 45-65 years with acute or convalescent COVID-19. As DNA, the CDR3 is TGTGCCAGCAGCCCCCCAGAGGCAGATACGCAGTATTTT. Translated, it gives CASSPPEADTQYF.